This TCR beta chain stems from a study of shared clonotypes between healthy human individuals. Turning to the study itself: In total, the donors were two women and a few men aged 18 to 49.

Worth noting for this clone: Its antigen is as yet unknown.

Deletions cut 1 base from V and 3 bases from J, with 7 bases between. Germline CDR1 is SGHNT and CDR2 is YENEEA. The CDR3 has 13 amino acids. Some clones are missing from TCRdb's copy, which holds only in-frame ones; the method was immunoSEQ multiplex PCR. This sample yields about 2.4 million clones, of which 93% are seen a single time; about 0.34% belongs to the top ten. Study-level results: Memory subsets generally showed smaller estimated richness than naive subsets did. Tissues were not sampled, only blood, and their repertoires likely differ. Non-shared clonotypes were found to have lower generation probabilities than the clonotypes that were shared by all four of the sorted-subset donors.

This TCR was sampled from a young man in good health. Some clones in this sample may be carry-over from other donors' samples. The sequenced material came from naive CD4+ T cells from PBMCs. Subset meaning: CD45RA+ positively selected. The chain joins TRBV11-3 to TRBJ2-7; no clear D. Written as DNA, the CDR3 is TGTGCCAGCAGCTTAGGCCCCGACTACGAGCAGTACTTC. Translating it yields CASSLGPDYEQYF. The full variable domain, its missing parts supplied by reference TRBV11-3 and TRBJ2-7, is EAGVVQSPRYKIIEKKQPVAFWCNPISGHNTLYWYLQNLGQGPELLIRYENEEAVDDSQLPKDRFSAERLKGVDSTLKIQPAELGDSAVYLCASSLGPDYEQYFGPGTRLTVT.